This TCR beta chain was observed in a study of T cells in Graves' hyperthyroidism and ophthalmopathy. The overall study: Peripheral blood was taken when the disease was first diagnosed, before any treatment began.

Amplified regions were TCR beta CDR3 sequences from RNA transcripts. HTBI primers were employed in a first-round RT-PCR of the TCR CDR3. Each CDR3 protein is one row after TCRdb ran MiXCR on the multiplex PCR reads. The repertoire consists of a few hundred thousand distinct CDR3 sequences, with approximately 15% occurring once and the leading ten covering roughly 3.5%. This clonotype was observed a handful of times. This CDR3 has 16 residues. Losses at the gene ends were 4 bases for V and 3 bases for J; bases not matched to a gene: 7. CDR1 is MNHEY, CDR2 SMNVEV, per germline (reference sequence). Source material for PBMCs was about 11 ml fresh peripheral blood.

The TCR originated in a woman aged 35 to 49 with Graves' ophthalmopathy. This chain connects TRBV27 to TRBJ2-1; 9 bases map to TRBD2. Sequencing was carried out using blood. The CDR3 protein is CASSSLLAGIYNEQFF. DNA of the CDR3: TGTGCCAGCAGTTCTCTACTAGCGGGTATCTACAATGAGCAGTTCTTC.